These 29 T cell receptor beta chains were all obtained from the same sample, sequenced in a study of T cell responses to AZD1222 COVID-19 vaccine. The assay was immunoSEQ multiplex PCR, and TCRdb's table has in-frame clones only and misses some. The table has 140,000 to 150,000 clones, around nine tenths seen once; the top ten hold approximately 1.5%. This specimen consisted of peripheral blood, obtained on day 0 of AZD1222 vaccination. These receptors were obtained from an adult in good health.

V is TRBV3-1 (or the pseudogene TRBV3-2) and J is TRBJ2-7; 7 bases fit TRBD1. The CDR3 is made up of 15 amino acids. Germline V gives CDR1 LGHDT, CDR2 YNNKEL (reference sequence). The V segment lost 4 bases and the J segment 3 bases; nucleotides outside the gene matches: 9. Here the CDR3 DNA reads TGTGCCAGCAGCCCCGAGGGGACAGCTAACTACGAGCAGTACTTC. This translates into CASSPEGTANYEQYF.

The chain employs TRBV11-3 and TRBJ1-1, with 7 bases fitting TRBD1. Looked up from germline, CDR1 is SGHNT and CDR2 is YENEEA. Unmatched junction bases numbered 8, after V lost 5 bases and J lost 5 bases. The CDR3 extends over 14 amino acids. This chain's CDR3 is CASSRDREGTEAFF. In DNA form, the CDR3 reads TGTGCCAGCAGCCGAGACAGGGAAGGTACTGAAGCTTTCTTT.

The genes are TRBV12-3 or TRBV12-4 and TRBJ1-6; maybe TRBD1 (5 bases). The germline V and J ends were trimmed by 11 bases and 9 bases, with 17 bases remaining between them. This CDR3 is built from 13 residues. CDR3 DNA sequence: TGTGCCTGCACCAGACTGGGGCCTTCACCCCTCCACTTT. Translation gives CACTRLGPSPLHF.

The CDR3 DNA sequence: TGTGCCAGCAGCTACGACAGGACCTACGAGCAGTACTTC. This translates into CASSYDRTYEQYF. The chain employs TRBV5-6 and TRBJ2-7; D possibly corresponds to TRBD1 (6 bases). The length of the CDR3 is 13 residues. Trimming took 3 bases from V and 2 from J, leaving 9 bases between them. Germline CDR1 SGHDT, CDR2 YYEEEE.

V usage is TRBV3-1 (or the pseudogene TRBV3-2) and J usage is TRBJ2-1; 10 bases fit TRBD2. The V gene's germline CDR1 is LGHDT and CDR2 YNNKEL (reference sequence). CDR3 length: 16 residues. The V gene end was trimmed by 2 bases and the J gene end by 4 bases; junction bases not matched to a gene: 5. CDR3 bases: TGTGCCAGCAGCCAATGGACTAGCGGATATTACAATGAGCAGTTCTTC. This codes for CASSQWTSGYYNEQFF.

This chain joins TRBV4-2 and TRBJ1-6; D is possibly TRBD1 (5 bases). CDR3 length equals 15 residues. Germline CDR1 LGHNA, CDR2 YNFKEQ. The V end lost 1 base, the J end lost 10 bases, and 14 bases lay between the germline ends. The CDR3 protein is CASSQGITGESPLHF. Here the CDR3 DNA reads TGTGCCAGCAGCCAAGGAATTACGGGGGAATCACCCCTCCACTTT.

The CDR3 region has the DNA TGTGCCAGCAGCTTAGCGAGGACTAGCTCCTACAATGAGCAGTTCTTC. It codes for CASSLARTSSYNEQFF. V gene TRBV7-6 combines with J gene TRBJ2-1, with 7 bases lining up with TRBD2. Germline assignment: CDR1 SGHVS and CDR2 FNYEAQ. The length of the CDR3 is 16 residues. V shed 0 bases, J shed 0 bases, and the junction held 2 bases outside the gene matches. The whole variable domain, remainder taken from reference TRBV7-6 and TRBJ2-1, is GAGVSQSPRYKVTKRGQDVALRCDPISGHVSLYWYRQALGQGPEFLTYFNYEAQQDKSGLPNDRFSAERPEGSISTLTIQRTEQRDSAMYRCASSLARTSSYNEQFFGPGTRLTVL.

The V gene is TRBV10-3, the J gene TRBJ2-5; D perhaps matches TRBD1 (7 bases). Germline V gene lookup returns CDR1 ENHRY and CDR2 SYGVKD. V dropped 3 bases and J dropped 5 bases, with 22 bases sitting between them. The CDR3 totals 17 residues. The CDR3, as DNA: TGTGCCATCAGTGATCTCAGCAGGGGGGTTGGGATGGAGACCCAGTACTTC. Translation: CAISDLSRGVGMETQYF.

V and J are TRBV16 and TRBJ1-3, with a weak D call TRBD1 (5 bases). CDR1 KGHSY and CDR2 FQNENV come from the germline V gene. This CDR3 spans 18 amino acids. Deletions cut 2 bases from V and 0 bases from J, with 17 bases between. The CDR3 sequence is CASSQTGFGASSGNTIYF. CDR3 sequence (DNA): TGTGCCAGCAGCCAAACCGGCTTCGGGGCGAGCTCTGGAAACACCATATATTTT.

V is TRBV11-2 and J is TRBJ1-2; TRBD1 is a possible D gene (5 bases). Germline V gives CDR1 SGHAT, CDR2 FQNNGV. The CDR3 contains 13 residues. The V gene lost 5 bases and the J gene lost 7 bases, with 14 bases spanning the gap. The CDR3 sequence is CASSPNAGLGYTF. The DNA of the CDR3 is TGTGCCAGCAGCCCCAATGCGGGGCTTGGCTACACCTTC.

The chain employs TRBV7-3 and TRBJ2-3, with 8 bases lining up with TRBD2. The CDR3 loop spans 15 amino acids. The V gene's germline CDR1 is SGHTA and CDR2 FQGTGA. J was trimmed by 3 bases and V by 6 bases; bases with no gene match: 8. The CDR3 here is CASSRAGAGTDTQYF. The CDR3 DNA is TGTGCCAGCAGTAGAGCGGGGGCGGGGACAGATACGCAGTATTTT.

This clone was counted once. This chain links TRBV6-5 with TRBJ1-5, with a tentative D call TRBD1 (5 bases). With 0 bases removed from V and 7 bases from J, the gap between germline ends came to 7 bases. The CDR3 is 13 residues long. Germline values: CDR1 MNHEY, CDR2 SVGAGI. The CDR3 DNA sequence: TGTGCCAGCAGTTACTCAACAGGACAGCCCCAGCATTTT. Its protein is CASSYSTGQPQHF.

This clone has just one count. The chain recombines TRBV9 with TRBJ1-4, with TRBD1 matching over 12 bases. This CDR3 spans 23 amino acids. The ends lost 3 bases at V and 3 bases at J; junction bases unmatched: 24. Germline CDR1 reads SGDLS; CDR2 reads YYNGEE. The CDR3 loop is CASSGPTVRMGQGALRPNEKLFF. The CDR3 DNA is TGTGCCAGCAGCGGGCCGACGGTGCGGATGGGACAGGGGGCCCTCCGGCCTAATGAAAAACTGTTTTTT.

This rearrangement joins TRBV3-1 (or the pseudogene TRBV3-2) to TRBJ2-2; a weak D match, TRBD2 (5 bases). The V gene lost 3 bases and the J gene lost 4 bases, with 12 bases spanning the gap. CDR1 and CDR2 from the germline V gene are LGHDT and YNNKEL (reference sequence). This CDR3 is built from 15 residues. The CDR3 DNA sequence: TGTGCCAGCAGCCAGGGGAACGCGGGCACCGGGGAGCTGTTTTTT. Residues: CASSQGNAGTGELFF.

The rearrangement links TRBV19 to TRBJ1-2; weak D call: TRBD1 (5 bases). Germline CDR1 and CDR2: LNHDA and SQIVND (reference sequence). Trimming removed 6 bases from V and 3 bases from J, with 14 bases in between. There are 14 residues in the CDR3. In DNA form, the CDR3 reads TGTGCCAGTAGCCCTGGTTGGGGCGACTATGGCTACACCTTC. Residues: CASSPGWGDYGYTF.

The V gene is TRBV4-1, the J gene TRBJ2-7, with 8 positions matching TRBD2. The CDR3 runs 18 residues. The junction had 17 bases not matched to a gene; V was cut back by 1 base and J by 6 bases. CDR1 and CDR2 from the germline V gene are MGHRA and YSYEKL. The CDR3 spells CASSQVLDGRAFPPEQYF. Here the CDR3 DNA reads TGCGCCAGCAGCCAAGTCTTAGACGGGAGGGCCTTCCCTCCCGAGCAGTACTTC.

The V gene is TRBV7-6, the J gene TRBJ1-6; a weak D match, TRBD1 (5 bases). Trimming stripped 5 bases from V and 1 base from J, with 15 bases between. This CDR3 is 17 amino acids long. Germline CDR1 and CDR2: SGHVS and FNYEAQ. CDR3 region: CASSTQGSRSYNSPLHF. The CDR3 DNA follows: TGTGCCAGCAGCACGCAGGGTAGCAGGTCCTATAATTCACCCCTCCACTTT.

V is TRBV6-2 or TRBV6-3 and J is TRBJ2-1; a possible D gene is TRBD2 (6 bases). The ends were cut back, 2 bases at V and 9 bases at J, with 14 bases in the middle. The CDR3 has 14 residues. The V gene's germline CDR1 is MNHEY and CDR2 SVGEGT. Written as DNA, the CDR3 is TGTGCCAGCAGTTACGGGCGGGGAAAGCGTGAGCAGTTCTTC. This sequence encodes CASSYGRGKREQFF.

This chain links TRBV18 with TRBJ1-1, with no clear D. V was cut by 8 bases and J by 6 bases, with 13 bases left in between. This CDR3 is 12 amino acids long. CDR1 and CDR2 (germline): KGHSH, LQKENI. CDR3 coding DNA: TGTGCCAGCGGGGTATCCGGGGCTGAAGCTTTCTTT. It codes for CASGVSGAEAFF.

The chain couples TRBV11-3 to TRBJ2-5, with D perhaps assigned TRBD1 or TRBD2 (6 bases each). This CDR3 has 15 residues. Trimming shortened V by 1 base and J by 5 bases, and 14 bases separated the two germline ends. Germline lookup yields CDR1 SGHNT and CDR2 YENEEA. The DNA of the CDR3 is TGTGCCAGCAGCTTAGGAGGGGGGCTGCGGGAGACCCAGTACTTC. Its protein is CASSLGGGLRETQYF.

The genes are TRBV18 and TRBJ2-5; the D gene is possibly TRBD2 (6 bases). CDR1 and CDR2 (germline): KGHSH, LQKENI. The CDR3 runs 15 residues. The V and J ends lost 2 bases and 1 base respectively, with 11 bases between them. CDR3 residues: CASSPGRDFQETQYF. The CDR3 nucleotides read TGTGCCAGCTCACCAGGCCGGGACTTCCAAGAGACCCAGTACTTC.

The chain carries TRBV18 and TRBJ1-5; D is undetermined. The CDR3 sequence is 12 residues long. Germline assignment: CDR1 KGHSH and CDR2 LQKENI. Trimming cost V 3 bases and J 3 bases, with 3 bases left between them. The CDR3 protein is CASSPDNQPQHF. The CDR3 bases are TGTGCCAGCTCACCTGACAATCAGCCCCAGCATTTT.

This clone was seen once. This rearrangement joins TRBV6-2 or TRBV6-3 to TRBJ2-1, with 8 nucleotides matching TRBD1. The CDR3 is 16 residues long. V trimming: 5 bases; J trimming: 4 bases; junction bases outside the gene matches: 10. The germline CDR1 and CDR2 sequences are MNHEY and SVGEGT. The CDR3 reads CASSRQGTITYNEQFF. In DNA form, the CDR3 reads TGTGCCAGCAGTCGACAGGGGACAATTACGTACAATGAGCAGTTCTTC.

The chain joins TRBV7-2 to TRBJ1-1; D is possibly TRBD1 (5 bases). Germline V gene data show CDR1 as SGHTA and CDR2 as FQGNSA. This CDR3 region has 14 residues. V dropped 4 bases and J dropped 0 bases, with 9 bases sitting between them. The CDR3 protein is CASSSTAVNTEAFF. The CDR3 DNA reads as TGTGCCAGCAGCTCGACAGCCGTGAACACTGAAGCTTTCTTT.

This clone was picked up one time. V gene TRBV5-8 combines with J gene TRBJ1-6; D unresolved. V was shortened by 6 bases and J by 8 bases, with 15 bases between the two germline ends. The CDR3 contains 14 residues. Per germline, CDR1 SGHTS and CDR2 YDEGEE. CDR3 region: CASISGRGYSPLHF. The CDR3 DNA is TGTGCCAGCATTAGTGGTCGGGGATATTCACCCCTCCACTTT.

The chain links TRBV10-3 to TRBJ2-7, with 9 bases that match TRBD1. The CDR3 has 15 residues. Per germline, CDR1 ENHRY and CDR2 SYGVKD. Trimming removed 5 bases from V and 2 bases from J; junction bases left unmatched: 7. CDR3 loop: CAISKQGAMTYEQYF. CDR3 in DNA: TGTGCCATCAGTAAACAGGGGGCAATGACCTACGAGCAGTACTTC.

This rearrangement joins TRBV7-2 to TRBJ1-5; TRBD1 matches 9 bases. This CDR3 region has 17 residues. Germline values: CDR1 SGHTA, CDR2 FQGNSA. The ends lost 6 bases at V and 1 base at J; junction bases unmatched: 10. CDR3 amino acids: CASSRASGQGSNQPQHF. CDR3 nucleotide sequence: TGTGCCAGCAGTCGGGCCTCGGGACAGGGAAGCAATCAGCCCCAGCATTTT.

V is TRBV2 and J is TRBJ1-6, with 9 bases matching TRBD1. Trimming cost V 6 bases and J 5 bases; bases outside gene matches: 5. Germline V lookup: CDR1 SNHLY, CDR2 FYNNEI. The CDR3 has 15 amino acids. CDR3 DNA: TGTGCCAGCAGAGCAAGGACAGGGGATAATTCACCCCTCCACTTT. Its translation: CASRARTGDNSPLHF.

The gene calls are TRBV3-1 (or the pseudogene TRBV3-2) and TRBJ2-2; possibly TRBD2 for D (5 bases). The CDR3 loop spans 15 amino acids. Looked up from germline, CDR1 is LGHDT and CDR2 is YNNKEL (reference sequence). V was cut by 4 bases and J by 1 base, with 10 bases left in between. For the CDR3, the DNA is TGTGCCAGCAGCCCCGTCGGACTGAACACCGGGGAGCTGTTTTTT. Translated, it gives CASSPVGLNTGELFF.